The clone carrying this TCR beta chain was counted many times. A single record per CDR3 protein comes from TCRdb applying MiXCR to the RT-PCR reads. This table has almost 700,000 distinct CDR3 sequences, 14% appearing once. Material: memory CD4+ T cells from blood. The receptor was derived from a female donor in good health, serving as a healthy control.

The CDR3 sequence is CSVEWNHYEQYF. The CDR3 nucleotides read TGCAGCGTTGAATGGAACCACTACGAGCAGTACTTC. This chain links TRBV29-1 with TRBJ2-7; unclear D gene. The CDR3 has 12 residues. With 2 bases removed from V and 3 bases from J, the gap between germline ends came to 8 bases. Germline V gene sequence: CDR1 SQVTM, CDR2 ANQGSEA.